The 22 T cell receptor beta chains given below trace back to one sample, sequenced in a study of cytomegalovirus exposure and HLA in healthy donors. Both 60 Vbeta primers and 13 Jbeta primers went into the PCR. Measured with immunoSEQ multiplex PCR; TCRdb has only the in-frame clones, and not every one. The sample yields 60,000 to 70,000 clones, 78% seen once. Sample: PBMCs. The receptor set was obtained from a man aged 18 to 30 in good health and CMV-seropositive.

This CDR3 reads CASSLTRYEQYF. CDR3 bases: TGTGCCAGCAGCTTGACACGCTACGAGCAGTACTTC. V is TRBV13 and J is TRBJ2-7; D gene ambiguous. Between the trimmed V and J ends, which lost 3 bases and 3 bases, there was a span of 6 bases. CDR3 length: 12 amino acids. The germline gives CDR1 PRHDT, CDR2 FYEKMQ (reference sequence).

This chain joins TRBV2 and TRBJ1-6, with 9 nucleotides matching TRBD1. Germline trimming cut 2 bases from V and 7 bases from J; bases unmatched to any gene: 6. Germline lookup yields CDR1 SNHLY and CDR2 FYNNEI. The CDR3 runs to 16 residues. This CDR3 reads CASSETGTGRNSPLHF. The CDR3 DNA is TGTGCCAGCAGTGAAACAGGGACAGGGAGGAATTCACCCCTCCACTTT.

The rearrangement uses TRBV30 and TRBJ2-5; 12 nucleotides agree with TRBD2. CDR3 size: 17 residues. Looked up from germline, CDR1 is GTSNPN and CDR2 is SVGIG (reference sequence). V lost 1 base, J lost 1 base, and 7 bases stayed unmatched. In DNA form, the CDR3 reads TGTGCCTGGAGTGGACTAGCGGGAGATCGAGGCCAAGAGACCCAGTACTTC. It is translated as CAWSGLAGDRGQETQYF.

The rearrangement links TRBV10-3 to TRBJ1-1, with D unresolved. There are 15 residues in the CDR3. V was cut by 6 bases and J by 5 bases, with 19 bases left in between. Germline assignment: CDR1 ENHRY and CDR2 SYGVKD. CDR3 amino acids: CAIRLGEEGGTEAFF. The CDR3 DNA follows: TGTGCCATCAGGCTCGGGGAAGAGGGAGGAACTGAAGCTTTCTTT.

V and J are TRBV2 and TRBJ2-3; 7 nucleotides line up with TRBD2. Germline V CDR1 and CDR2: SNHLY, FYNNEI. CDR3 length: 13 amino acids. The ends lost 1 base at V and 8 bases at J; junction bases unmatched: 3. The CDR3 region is CASSEGASGTQYF. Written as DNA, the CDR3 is TGTGCCAGCAGTGAAGGGGCTAGCGGTACGCAGTATTTT.

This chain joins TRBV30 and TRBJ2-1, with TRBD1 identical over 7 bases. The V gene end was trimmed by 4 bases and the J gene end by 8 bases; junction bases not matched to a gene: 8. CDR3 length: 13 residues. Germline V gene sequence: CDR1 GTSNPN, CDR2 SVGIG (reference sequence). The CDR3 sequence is CAWTRQGVYEQFF. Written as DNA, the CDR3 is TGTGCCTGGACCAGACAGGGTGTCTATGAGCAGTTCTTC.

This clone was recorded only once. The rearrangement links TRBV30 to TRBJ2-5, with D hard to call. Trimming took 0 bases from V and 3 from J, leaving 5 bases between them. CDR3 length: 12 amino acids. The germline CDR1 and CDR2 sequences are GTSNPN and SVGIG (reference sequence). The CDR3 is CAWSVPEETQYF. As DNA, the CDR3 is TGTGCCTGGAGTGTCCCAGAAGAGACCCAGTACTTC.

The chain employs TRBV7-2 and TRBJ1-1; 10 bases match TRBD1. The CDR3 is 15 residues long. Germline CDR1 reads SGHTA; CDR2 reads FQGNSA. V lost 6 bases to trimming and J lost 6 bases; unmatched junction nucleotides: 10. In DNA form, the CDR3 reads TGTGCCAGCAGTTCTATGCCCGGGACAGGGGCTGAAGCTTTCTTT. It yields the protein CASSSMPGTGAEAFF.

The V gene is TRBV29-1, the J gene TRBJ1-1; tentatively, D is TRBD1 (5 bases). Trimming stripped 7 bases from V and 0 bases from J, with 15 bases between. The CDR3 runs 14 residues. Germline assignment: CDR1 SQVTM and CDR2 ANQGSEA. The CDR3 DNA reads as TGCAGCGCTAATAATCGACAGCTGAACACTGAAGCTTTCTTT. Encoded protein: CSANNRQLNTEAFF.

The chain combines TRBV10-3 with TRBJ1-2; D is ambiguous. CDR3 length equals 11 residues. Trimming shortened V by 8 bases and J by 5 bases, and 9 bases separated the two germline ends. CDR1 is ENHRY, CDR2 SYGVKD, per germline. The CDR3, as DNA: TGTGCCATCGGGAGGGAGTATGGCTACACCTTC. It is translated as CAIGREYGYTF.

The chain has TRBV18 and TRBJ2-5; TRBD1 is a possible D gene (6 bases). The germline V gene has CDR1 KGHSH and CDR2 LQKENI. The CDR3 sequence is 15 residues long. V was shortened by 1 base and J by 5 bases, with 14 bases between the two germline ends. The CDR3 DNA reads TGTGCCAGCTCACCACGCGAGGGGGTTTGGGAGACCCAGTACTTC. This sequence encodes CASSPREGVWETQYF.

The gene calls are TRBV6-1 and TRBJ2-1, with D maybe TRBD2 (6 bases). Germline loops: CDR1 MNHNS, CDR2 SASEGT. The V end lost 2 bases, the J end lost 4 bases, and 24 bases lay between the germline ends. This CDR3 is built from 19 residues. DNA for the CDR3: TGTGCCAGCAGTGAACAAACGGGACTCCCCCTGGCTGAATACAATGAGCAGTTCTTC. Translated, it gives CASSEQTGLPLAEYNEQFF.

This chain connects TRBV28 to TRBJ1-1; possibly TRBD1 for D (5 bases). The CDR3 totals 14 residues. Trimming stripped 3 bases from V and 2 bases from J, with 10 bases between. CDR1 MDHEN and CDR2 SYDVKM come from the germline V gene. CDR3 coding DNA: TGTGCCAGCAGTTTGACAGTCCCAAACACTGAAGCTTTCTTT. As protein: CASSLTVPNTEAFF.

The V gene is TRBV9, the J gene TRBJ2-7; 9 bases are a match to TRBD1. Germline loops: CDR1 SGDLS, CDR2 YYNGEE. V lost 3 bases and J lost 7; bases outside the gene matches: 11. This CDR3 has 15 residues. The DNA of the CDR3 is TGTGCCAGCAGCGGGGAGGGACAGGGAACGAGGGAGCAGTACTTC. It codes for CASSGEGQGTREQYF.

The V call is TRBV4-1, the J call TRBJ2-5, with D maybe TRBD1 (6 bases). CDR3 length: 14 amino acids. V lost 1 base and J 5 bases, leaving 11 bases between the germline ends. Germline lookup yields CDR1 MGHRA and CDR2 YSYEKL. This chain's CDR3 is CASSQAYRAETQYF. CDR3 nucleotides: TGCGCCAGCAGCCAAGCTTACAGGGCGGAGACCCAGTACTTC.

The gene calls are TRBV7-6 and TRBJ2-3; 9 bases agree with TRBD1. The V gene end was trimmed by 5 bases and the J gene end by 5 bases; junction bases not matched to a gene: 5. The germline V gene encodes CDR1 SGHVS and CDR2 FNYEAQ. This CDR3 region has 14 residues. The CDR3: CASSLGQGIDTQYF. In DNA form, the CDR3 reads TGTGCCAGCAGCCTCGGACAGGGGATAGATACGCAGTATTTT. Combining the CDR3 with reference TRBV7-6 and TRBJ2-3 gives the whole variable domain GAGVSQSPRYKVTKRGQDVALRCDPISGHVSLYWYRQALGQGPEFLTYFNYEAQQDKSGLPNDRFSAERPEGSISTLTIQRTEQRDSAMYRCASSLGQGIDTQYFGPGTRLTVL.

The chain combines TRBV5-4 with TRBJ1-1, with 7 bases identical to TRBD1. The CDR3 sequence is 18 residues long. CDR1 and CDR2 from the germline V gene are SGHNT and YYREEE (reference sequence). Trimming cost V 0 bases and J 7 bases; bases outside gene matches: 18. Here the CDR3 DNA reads TGTGCCAGCAGCTTGGGAAGCACAGGGGCCACAGGGGTAAGTGAAGCTTTCTTT. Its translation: CASSLGSTGATGVSEAFF.

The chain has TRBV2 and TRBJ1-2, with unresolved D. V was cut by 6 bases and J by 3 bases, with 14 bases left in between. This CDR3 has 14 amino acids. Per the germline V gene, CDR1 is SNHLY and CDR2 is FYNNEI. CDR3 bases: TGTGCCAGCAGACCCACCAGTCTGGACTATGGCTACACCTTC. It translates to CASRPTSLDYGYTF.

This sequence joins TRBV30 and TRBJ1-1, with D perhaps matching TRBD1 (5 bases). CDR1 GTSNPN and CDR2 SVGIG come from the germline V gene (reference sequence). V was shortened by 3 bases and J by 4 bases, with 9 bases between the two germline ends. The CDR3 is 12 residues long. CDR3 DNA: TGTGCCTGGAGGGCAGGGCCCACTGAAGCTTTCTTT. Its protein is CAWRAGPTEAFF.

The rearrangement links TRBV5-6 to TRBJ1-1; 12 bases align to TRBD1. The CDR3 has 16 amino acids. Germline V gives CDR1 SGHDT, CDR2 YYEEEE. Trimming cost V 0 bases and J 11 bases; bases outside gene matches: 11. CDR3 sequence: CASSLAGDRGRFLAFF. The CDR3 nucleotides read TGTGCCAGCAGCTTGGCCGGGGACAGGGGGCGATTTTTGGCTTTCTTT.

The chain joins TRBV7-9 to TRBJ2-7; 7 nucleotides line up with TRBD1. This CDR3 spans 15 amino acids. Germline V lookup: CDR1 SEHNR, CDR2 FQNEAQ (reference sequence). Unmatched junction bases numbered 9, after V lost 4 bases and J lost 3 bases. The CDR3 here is CASSSPTGANYEQYF. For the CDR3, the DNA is TGTGCCAGCAGCTCACCTACAGGGGCAAACTACGAGCAGTACTTC. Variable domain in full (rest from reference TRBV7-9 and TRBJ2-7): DTGVSQNPRHKITKRGQNVTFRCDPISEHNRLYWYRQTLGQGPEFLTYFQNEAQLEKSRLLSDRFSAERPKGSFSTLEIQRTEQGDSAMYLCASSSPTGANYEQYFGPGTRLTVT.

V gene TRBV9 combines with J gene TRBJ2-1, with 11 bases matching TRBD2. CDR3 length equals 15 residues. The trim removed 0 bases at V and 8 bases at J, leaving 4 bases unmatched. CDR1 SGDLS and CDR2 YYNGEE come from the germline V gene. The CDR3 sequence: CASSVVAGGPYEQFF. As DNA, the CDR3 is TGTGCCAGCAGCGTAGTAGCGGGGGGGCCGTATGAGCAGTTCTTC.